This T cell receptor (beta chain) was profiled in a study of identical twins. The CDR3 sequence is 13 residues long. CDR1 and CDR2 from the germline V gene are SGHRS and YFSETQ. Comment on this clonotype: A junction boundary mismatches the germline segment, possibly from a read error.

Via MiXCR, TCRdb re-called the 5' RACE reads, giving one row per CDR3 protein. This sample has 450,000 or so distinct CDR3 sequences; around 14% occur once, and the top ten carry 0.52%. A further study also used this sample, focusing on yellow fever vaccine responses in identical twins.

The J gene is TRBJ2-5, the V gene TRBV5-1, with a possible D match to TRBD2 (5 bases). Material for sequencing was CD4+ T cells sorted from blood. The clonotype was recovered from a woman in her late teens or twenties in good health. The DNA of the CDR3 is TGCGCCAACAGCTTGACACCGGGGGAGACCCAGTACTTC. The encoded protein is CANSLTPGETQYF.